The 14 T cell receptor beta chains below come from one sample, sequenced in a study of cytomegalovirus exposure and HLA in healthy donors. Clones were sequenced by immunoSEQ multiplex PCR, and TCRdb holds only the in-frame ones, with some missing. The table includes just under 75,000 clones, 94% detected once. The sequencing input was PBMCs. The receptors derive from a woman aged 18-35 years in good health and CMV-seropositive.

The V gene is TRBV6-1, the J gene TRBJ2-5; 7 bases are a match to TRBD1. This CDR3 has 14 amino acids. The germline CDR1 and CDR2 sequences are MNHNS and SASEGT. Trimming took 6 bases from V and 3 from J; bases not matched to a gene: 7. The CDR3 DNA reads TGTGCCAGCAGCGACATAGACAGGGAAGAGACCCAGTACTTC. It is translated as CASSDIDREETQYF.

The chain employs TRBV2 and TRBJ1-1; D is undetermined. Trimming shortened V by 4 bases and J by 1 base, and 4 bases separated the two germline ends. This CDR3 contains 12 residues. Germline-derived CDR1 and CDR2 are SNHLY and FYNNEI. The CDR3: CASSAQNTEAFF. Here the CDR3 DNA reads TGTGCCAGCAGTGCCCAGAACACTGAAGCTTTCTTT.

The chain employs TRBV11-2 and TRBJ1-4; D not certain. The V end was cut by 1 base, the J end by 0 bases, with 9 bases between. This CDR3 contains 16 residues. CDR1 is SGHAT and CDR2 is FQNNGV in the germline V gene. The CDR3 bases are TGTGCCAGCAGCTTAGCTATCGGAGCAACTAATGAAAAACTGTTTTTT. As protein: CASSLAIGATNEKLFF.

The chain links TRBV27 to TRBJ1-5; D unresolved. Trimming stripped 6 bases from V and 1 base from J, with 19 bases between. The CDR3 has 17 residues. Germline V CDR1 and CDR2: MNHEY, SMNVEV (reference sequence). The DNA of the CDR3 is TGTGCCAGCAGCCCACGGTATATCGGGAGAAGCAATCAGCCCCAGCATTTT. As protein: CASSPRYIGRSNQPQHF.

The chain joins TRBV5-4 to TRBJ2-7; D may be TRBD1 (6 bases). The CDR3 spans 13 residues. V lost 2 bases to trimming and J lost 6 bases, with 12 bases between them. Germline CDR1 and CDR2: SGHNT and YYREEE (reference sequence). CDR3 sequence (DNA): TGTGCCAGCAGCTTCCAGGGGCAAGGCGAGCAGTACTTC. This encodes CASSFQGQGEQYF.

This clone was observed a single time. The chain joins TRBV4-2 to TRBJ2-1; 7 bases map to TRBD2. Germline CDR1 and CDR2: LGHNA and YNFKEQ. The length of the CDR3 is 14 residues. The junction had 3 bases not matched to a gene; V was cut back by 0 bases and J by 7 bases. CDR3 loop: CASSQEWGGNEQFF. DNA of the CDR3: TGTGCCAGCAGCCAAGAGTGGGGGGGGAATGAGCAGTTCTTC.

The rearrangement uses TRBV28 and TRBJ1-1; 8 nucleotides align to TRBD1. Losses at the gene ends were 6 bases for V and 1 base for J; bases not matched to a gene: 13. Germline V gene sequence: CDR1 MDHEN, CDR2 SYDVKM. The CDR3 consists of 17 residues. The CDR3 region is CASRYPPRDRRNTEAFF. The CDR3 bases are TGTGCCAGCAGGTACCCCCCCCGGGACAGGCGGAACACTGAAGCTTTCTTT.

The chain joins TRBV7-9 to TRBJ2-7, with 11 bases lining up with TRBD1. Germline CDR1 is SEHNR and CDR2 is FQNEAQ (reference sequence). The ends lost 6 bases at V and 3 bases at J; junction bases unmatched: 7. The CDR3 is 15 residues long. The CDR3 region has the DNA TGTGCCAGCAGTCCAAGGGACAGGGGGATCTACGAGCAGTACTTC. This gives the protein CASSPRDRGIYEQYF.

V gene TRBV4-1 combines with J gene TRBJ2-7; possible D gene TRBD2, 5 bases. The CDR3 is 17 residues long. Deletions cut 1 base from V and 4 bases from J, with 20 bases between. Germline loops: CDR1 MGHRA, CDR2 YSYEKL. The chain's CDR3 is CASSQAPVTRGPYEQYF. CDR3 bases: TGCGCCAGCAGCCAAGCCCCAGTCACTAGAGGCCCTTACGAGCAGTACTTC.

The chain links TRBV4-1 to TRBJ2-5; tentatively, D is TRBD2 (6 bases). The CDR3 loop spans 16 amino acids. Germline V CDR1 and CDR2: MGHRA, YSYEKL. Trimming removed 1 base at V and 2 bases at J, with 14 bases between. CDR3 residues: CASSQVSGPVQETQYF. The CDR3, as DNA: TGCGCCAGCAGCCAAGTTAGCGGACCAGTACAAGAGACCCAGTACTTC.

This chain uses TRBV2 with TRBJ2-1; tentative D call: TRBD1 (6 bases). Germline lookup yields CDR1 SNHLY and CDR2 FYNNEI. The CDR3 is 14 amino acids. V dropped 8 bases and J dropped 2 bases, with 13 bases sitting between them. The CDR3 DNA reads as TGTGCCAGCTCTCCGGACAGAGCCTACAATGAGCAGTTCTTC. This gives the protein CASSPDRAYNEQFF.

The chain has TRBV28 and TRBJ1-5; D is perhaps TRBD1 (5 bases). The CDR3 consists of 14 residues. CDR1 is MDHEN, CDR2 SYDVKM, per germline. The ends were cut back, 4 bases at V and 6 bases at J, with 13 bases in the middle. CDR3 sequence: CASSSQGRGQPQHF. The CDR3 bases are TGTGCCAGCAGTTCCCAGGGTCGTGGTCAGCCCCAGCATTTT.

This rearrangement joins TRBV19 to TRBJ2-5; D remains unclear. This CDR3 has 14 residues. The germline V gene has CDR1 LNHDA and CDR2 SQIVND (reference sequence). V lost 1 base to trimming and J lost 2 bases, with 8 bases between them. The DNA for the CDR3 is TGTGCCAGTAGTATAGCGGGTACTCAAGAGACCCAGTACTTC. It yields the protein CASSIAGTQETQYF. The whole variable domain, remainder taken from reference TRBV19 and TRBJ2-5, is DGGITQSPKYLFRKEGQNVTLSCEQNLNHDAMYWYRQDPGQGLRLIYYSQIVNDFQKGDIAEGYSVSREKKESFPLTVTSAQKNPTAFYLCASSIAGTQETQYFGPGTRLLVL.

This chain links TRBV18 with TRBJ1-4, with no clear D. Germline CDR1 reads KGHSH; CDR2 reads LQKENI. The CDR3 has 15 amino acids. Between the trimmed V and J ends, which lost 4 bases and 4 bases, there was a span of 13 bases. The CDR3 loop reads CASSQAATHNEKLFF. DNA for the CDR3: TGTGCCAGCTCACAAGCGGCCACCCATAATGAAAAACTGTTTTTT.